The present T cell receptor beta chain was sequenced within a study of blood T cell repertoires in COVID-19. Germline V gives CDR1 SGHRS, CDR2 YFSETQ. The V and J ends lost 3 bases and 1 base, in that order; junction bases with no gene match: 5. CDR3 length equals 15 residues. Clones were read by immunoSEQ multiplex PCR, and TCRdb kept only the in-frame ones, dropping some. The sample contains roughly 140,000 clones, 84% of which appear only once. The sequence derives from a man in his forties or fifties in a cohort exposed to, infected with or recovered from COVID-19 (not recorded which). The source material was PBMCs or T cells enriched from blood (not recorded which). This chain links TRBV5-1 with TRBJ2-7; the match to TRBD1 covers 9 bases. CDR3 nucleotides: TGCGCCAGCAGCTGGGACAGGGCCTGGTCCTACGAGCAGTACTTC. It specifies CASSWDRAWSYEQYF. Full variable domain (missing parts from reference TRBV5-1 and TRBJ2-7): KAGVTQTPRYLIKTRGQQVTLSCSPISGHRSVSWYQQTPGQGLQFLFEYFSETQRNKGNFPGRFSGRQFSNSRSEMNVSTLELGDSALYLCASSWDRAWSYEQYFGPGTRLTVT.